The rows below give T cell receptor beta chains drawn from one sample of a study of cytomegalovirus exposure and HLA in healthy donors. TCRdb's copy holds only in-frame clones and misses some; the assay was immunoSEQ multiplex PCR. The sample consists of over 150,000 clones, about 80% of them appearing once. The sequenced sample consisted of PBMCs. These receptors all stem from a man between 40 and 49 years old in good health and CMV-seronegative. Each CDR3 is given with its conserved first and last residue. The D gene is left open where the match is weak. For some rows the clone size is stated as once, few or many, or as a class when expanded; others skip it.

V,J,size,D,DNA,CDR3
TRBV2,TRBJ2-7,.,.,TGTGCCAGCACTCCCTCCTACGAGCAGTACTTC,CASTPSYEQYF
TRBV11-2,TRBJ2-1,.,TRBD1,TGTGCCAGCAGCCCAACAGGGGATTCGCCGTTCTTC,CASSPTGDSPFF
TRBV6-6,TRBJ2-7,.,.,TGTGCCAGCAGCAGCGCCGGTTACGAGCAGTACTTC,CASSSAGYEQYF
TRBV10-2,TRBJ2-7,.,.,TGCGCCAGCAGTTCAGACAGACCTAGGGGGTACGAGCAGTACTTC,CASSSDRPRGYEQYF
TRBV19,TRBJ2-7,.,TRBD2,TGTGCCAGTAGTATACAAGCGGGAGTGTACGAGCAGTACTTC,CASSIQAGVYEQYF
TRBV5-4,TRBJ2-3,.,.,TGTGCCAGCAGCTTGGCCCAACTGGCGGGGGATACGCAGTATTTT,CASSLAQLAGDTQYF
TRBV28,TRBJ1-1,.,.,TGTGCCAGCAGGACCGTTCAGGCTGAAGCTTTCTTT,CASRTVQAEAFF
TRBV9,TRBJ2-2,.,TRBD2,TGTGCCAGCAGCGTAGAAGGGACTAGTATCGGGGAGCTGTTTTTT,CASSVEGTSIGELFF
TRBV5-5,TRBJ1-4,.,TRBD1,TGTGCCAGCAGCTTGGGGTCAGGGGGAGGAGAAAAACTGTTTTTT,CASSLGSGGGEKLFF
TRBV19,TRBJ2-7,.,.,TGTGCCAGTAGCCTACAGACAGGATACTACGAGCAGTACTTC,CASSLQTGYYEQYF
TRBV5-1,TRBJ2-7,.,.,TGCGCCAGCAGCTTCGAGAGCTCCTACGAGCAGTACTTC,CASSFESSYEQYF
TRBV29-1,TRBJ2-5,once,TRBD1,TGCAGCGCAAGGACAGGGGCGGGAGAGACCCAGTACTTC,CSARTGAGETQYF
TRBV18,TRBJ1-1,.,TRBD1,TGTGCCAGCTCCCTCAGGACAGGGGAGAACACTGAAGCTTTCTTT,CASSLRTGENTEAFF
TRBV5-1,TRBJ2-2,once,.,TGCGCCAGCAGCTTGGCTTTACAGGGTGCCGGGGAGCTGTTTTTT,CASSLALQGAGELFF
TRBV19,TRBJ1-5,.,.,TGTGCCAGTAGGAACGGAGCGTCCCAGCATTTT,CASRNGASQHF
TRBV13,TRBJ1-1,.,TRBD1,TGTGCCAGCAGCCTGAGGGACAGGGACACTGAAGCTTTCTTT,CASSLRDRDTEAFF
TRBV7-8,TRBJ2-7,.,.,TGTGCCAGCAGCTTAGCGCTTCACTCAGGGGGGGAGCAGTACTTC,CASSLALHSGGEQYF
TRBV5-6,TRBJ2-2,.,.,TGTGCCAGCAGCTTGGTTAGCGCGAACACCGGGGAGCTGTTTTTT,CASSLVSANTGELFF
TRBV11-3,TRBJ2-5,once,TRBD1,TGTGCCAGCAGCTCCTACCAAGGACAGGGGCGGGGAGAGACCCAGTACTTC,CASSSYQGQGRGETQYF
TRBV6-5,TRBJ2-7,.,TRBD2,TGTGCCAGCAGTTACCTGGGACTAGATTACGAGCAGTACTTC,CASSYLGLDYEQYF
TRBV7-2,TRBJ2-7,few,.,TGTGCCAGCAGCTTTGACTCGCGGGGCCAGGGGCAGTACTTC,CASSFDSRGQGQYF
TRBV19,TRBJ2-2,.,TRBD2,TGTGCCACCCCTACCGGGACTAAGGGCGGGGAGCTGTTTTTT,CATPTGTKGGELFF
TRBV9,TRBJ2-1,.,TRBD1,TGTGCCAGCAGCGTAGATGAGGACAGGGGTGAGGGCTCCTACAATGAGCAGTTCTTC,CASSVDEDRGEGSYNEQFF
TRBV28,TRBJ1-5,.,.,TGTGCCAGCAGTGCTTCGTGGCAGGGCACTCAGCCCCAGCATTTT,CASSASWQGTQPQHF
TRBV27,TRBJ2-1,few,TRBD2,TGTGCCAGCAGCCGAAAGGGCGGGACTAGAGCCGGGGGGCAGTTCTTC,CASSRKGGTRAGGQFF